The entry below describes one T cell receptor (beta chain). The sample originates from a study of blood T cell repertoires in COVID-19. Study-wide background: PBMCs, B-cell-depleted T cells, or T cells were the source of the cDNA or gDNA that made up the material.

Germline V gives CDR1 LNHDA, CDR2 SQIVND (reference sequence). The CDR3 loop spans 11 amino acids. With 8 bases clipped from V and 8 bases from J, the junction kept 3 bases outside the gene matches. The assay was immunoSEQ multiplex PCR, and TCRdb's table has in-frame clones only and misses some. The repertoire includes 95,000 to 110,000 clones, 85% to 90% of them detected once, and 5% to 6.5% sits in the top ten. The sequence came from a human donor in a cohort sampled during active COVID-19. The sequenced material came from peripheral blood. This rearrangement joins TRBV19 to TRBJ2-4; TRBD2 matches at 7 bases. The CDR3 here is CASLGGDIQYF. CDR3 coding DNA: TGTGCCAGTCTTGGGGGGGACATTCAGTACTTC.